This entry lists 3 T cell receptor beta chains sequenced from one sample in a study of post-analysis software for immune sequencing data. No antigens are known for them. Broader study findings: In patients, TRBV5-6, TRBV5-1 and TRBV20-1 belonged to roughly 5 TRBV segments found more frequently than in controls.

Unique molecular identifiers had been added to the TCR beta cDNA libraries. TCRdb used MiXCR to reprocess the PCR reads, holding one entry per CDR3 protein. The sample shows around 700,000 distinct CDR3 sequences, 55% to 60% of them seen only once. The material sequenced was blood. Every receptor here comes from a girl aged 2-15 years with multiple sclerosis.

This chain connects TRBV29-1 to TRBJ2-1; D gene uncertain. V lost 5 bases and J 3 bases, leaving 2 bases between the germline ends. This CDR3 region has 10 residues. Germline CDR1 SQVTM, CDR2 ANQGSEA. The CDR3 sequence is CSVSYNEQFF. CDR3 coding DNA: TGCAGCGTTAGCTACAATGAGCAGTTCTTC.

This chain joins TRBV20-1 and TRBJ2-1; D gene uncertain. Looked up from germline, CDR1 is DFQATT and CDR2 is SNEGSKA (reference sequence). This CDR3 region has 12 residues. The ends were cut back, 6 bases at V and 0 bases at J, with 6 bases in the middle. The CDR3 spells CSAGFSYNEQFF. The CDR3 DNA reads as TGCAGTGCGGGATTCTCCTACAATGAGCAGTTCTTC.

The chain has TRBV29-1 and TRBJ2-3; tentatively, D is TRBD2 (5 bases). V gave up 1 base and J gave up 4 bases, with 12 bases separating them. CDR1 and CDR2 from the germline V gene are SQVTM and ANQGSEA. The CDR3 consists of 14 residues. CDR3 in amino acids: CSVEGSPGADTQYF. DNA of the CDR3: TGCAGCGTTGAAGGCAGCCCCGGGGCAGATACGCAGTATTTT.